The source of this TCR beta chain is a study of T-cell reconstitution after alpha-beta-depleted transplantation in children. Notes on the study in general: Certain patients had high TCRbeta diversity at day 60, and it came from recipient T cells and thymic progenitors that survived. Reported findings indicate that, about two months after transplant, alpha-beta T cells came from several hundred expanded clones, which were derived from non-depleted graft cells. Diversity and T-cell counts at one year after transplant derived mostly from new T cells.

This clonotype has at least ten counts. Its antigen is still unknown. Deletions cut 5 bases from V and 8 bases from J, with 12 bases between. There are 12 residues in the CDR3. CDR1 MNHNY and CDR2 SVGAGI come from the germline V gene (reference sequence). The TCRbeta library was prepared with unique molecular identifiers. TCRdb ran MiXCR on the PCR reads and lists one entry per CDR3 protein. The sample yields around 300,000 distinct CDR3 sequences, around 7.1% seen once. Specimen: peripheral blood, collected 360 days after TCRalphabeta/CD19-depleted stem cell transplant. The sequence came from a female patient between 2 and 15 years old who had a stem cell transplant for Fanconi anemia, so the T cells may come from the graft donor. The chain combines TRBV6-6 with TRBJ1-1; possible D gene TRBD1, 5 bases. CDR3 DNA: TGTGCCAGCAGTATCGACCGGGGGGAAGCTTTCTTT. Its protein is CASSIDRGEAFF.